A single sample is the source of the 27 T cell receptor beta chains below, sequenced in a study of beta chain features in type 1 diabetes. The study reverse transcribed the entire isolated RNA, so it sequenced expressed TCRB transcripts. Sequenced by immunoSEQ multiplex PCR; TCRdb stores in-frame clones only, minus some. This table has about 220,000 clones, roughly 10% appearing once. The sequencing sample was made of central memory CD4+ T cells from blood. These receptors all stem from a man aged 18-30 years in good health.

This clone was counted ten times or more. This chain joins TRBV15 and TRBJ2-3, with D unclear. There are 14 residues in the CDR3. Per the germline V gene, CDR1 is LNHNV and CDR2 is YYDKDF (reference sequence). V lost 4 bases and J 0 bases, leaving 8 bases between the germline ends. The CDR3 nucleotides are TGTGCCACCAGCAATTGGGGAAGCACAGATACGCAGTATTTT. It specifies CATSNWGSTDTQYF.

This chain connects TRBV5-1 to TRBJ2-1; D possibly corresponds to TRBD1 (6 bases). Between the trimmed V and J ends, which lost 3 bases and 11 bases, there was a span of 12 bases. The CDR3 runs 12 residues. Germline CDR1 SGHRS, CDR2 YFSETQ. This chain's CDR3 is CASSSEDSQQFF. In nucleotides, the CDR3 is TGCGCCAGCAGCTCTGAGGACAGCCAGCAGTTCTTC.

Within the sample, this clone is medium-sized (0.01 to 0.1%). The chain employs TRBV7-2 and TRBJ2-1; 7 nucleotides match TRBD1. The CDR3 extends over 13 amino acids. The J segment lost 8 bases and the V segment lost 3 bases, leaving 4 bases of the junction unmatched. The V gene's germline CDR1 is SGHTA and CDR2 FQGNSA. The CDR3 DNA reads TGTGCCAGCAGCTTCTGGACAGGCCATGAGCAGTTCTTC. Protein product: CASSFWTGHEQFF.

CDR3: CASSIASQGHWNTEAFF. CDR3 sequence (DNA): TGTGCCAGTAGTATAGCATCTCAGGGTCACTGGAACACTGAAGCTTTCTTT. The chain has TRBV19 and TRBJ1-1; a weak D match, TRBD1 (5 bases). CDR3 size: 17 residues. Trimming removed 1 base from V and 1 base from J, with 16 bases in between. Per germline, CDR1 LNHDA and CDR2 SQIVND (reference sequence).

This clone was detected a few times. The rearrangement uses TRBV5-4 and TRBJ2-7; D ambiguous. This CDR3 region has 13 residues. CDR1 and CDR2 from the germline V gene are SGHNT and YYREEE (reference sequence). Trimming cost V 4 bases and J 1 base, with 9 bases left between them. The CDR3 DNA sequence: TGTGCCAGCAGCCGGACGGAATCCTACGAGCAGTACTTC. Protein product: CASSRTESYEQYF.

As to this clone: Relative to the germline gene, one junction end is altered; a read error may explain this. The chain links TRBV2 to TRBJ2-1; no reliable D call. Per the germline V gene, CDR1 is SNHLY and CDR2 is FYNNEI. CDR3 length: 12 residues. The CDR3 DNA reads TGTGCCAGCAGTGAAGCGCTTCTGAGGTTAATCTTC. Translation: CASSEALLRLIF.

The chain employs TRBV29-1 and TRBJ2-3; 10 bases map to TRBD1. V shed 7 bases, J shed 0 bases, and the junction held 7 bases outside the gene matches. CDR1 SQVTM and CDR2 ANQGSEA come from the germline V gene. The CDR3 contains 15 residues. CDR3 in amino acids: CSALGTGVSTDTQYF. CDR3 in DNA: TGCAGCGCCCTGGGGACAGGGGTTAGCACAGATACGCAGTATTTT.

J is TRBJ2-1 and V is TRBV5-8; TRBD2 matches 13 bases. Germline V CDR1 and CDR2: SGHTS, YDEGEE. V shed 4 bases and J 7 bases; nucleotides not matched to a gene: 2. The CDR3 consists of 14 residues. This CDR3 is CASSRGLAGNEQFF. DNA for the CDR3: TGTGCCAGCAGCCGGGGACTAGCGGGAAATGAGCAGTTCTTC.

This clone was observed many times. V and J are TRBV30 and TRBJ2-5; 7 bases are shared with TRBD2. The ends lost 7 bases at V and 5 bases at J; junction bases unmatched: 16. This CDR3 region has 15 residues. Germline V CDR1 and CDR2: GTSNPN, SVGIG (reference sequence). The CDR3 here is CAYGGGAGGMETQYF. CDR3 coding DNA: TGTGCCTACGGGGGAGGGGCAGGTGGTATGGAGACCCAGTACTTC. The full variable domain, rest sourced from reference TRBV30 and TRBJ2-5, is SQTIHQWPATLVQPVGSPLSLECTVEGTSNPNLYWYRQAAGRGLQLLFYSVGIGQISSEVPQNLSASRPQDRQFILSSKKLLLSDSGFYLCAYGGGAGGMETQYFGPGTRLLVL.

The chain is built from TRBV6-1 and TRBJ1-2; D not resolved. V was trimmed by 1 base and J by 4 bases, leaving 13 bases between them. CDR3 length equals 15 residues. Germline CDR1 and CDR2: MNHNS and SASEGT. CDR3: CASSEGSANFYGYTF. The CDR3 DNA reads as TGTGCCAGCAGTGAAGGTTCGGCAAATTTCTATGGCTACACCTTC.

J is TRBJ2-1 and V is TRBV29-1; the D call may be TRBD1 or TRBD2 (5 bases each). The CDR3 loop spans 10 amino acids. Trimming stripped 7 bases from V and 10 bases from J, with 11 bases between. Germline V CDR1 and CDR2: SQVTM, ANQGSEA. CDR3 in DNA: TGCAGCGCCGGGACCTCGGAGCAGTTCTTC. Its protein is CSAGTSEQFF.

This chain links TRBV29-1 with TRBJ1-2; 8 bases agree with TRBD1. The V gene's germline CDR1 is SQVTM and CDR2 ANQGSEA. V shed 7 bases, J shed 4 bases, and the junction held 2 bases outside the gene matches. There are 11 residues in the CDR3. The CDR3 region is CSGGTGYGYTF. The CDR3 DNA reads as TGCAGCGGAGGGACAGGCTATGGCTACACCTTC.

This clone was counted between two and nine times. The chain recombines TRBV7-9 with TRBJ2-3, with D perhaps TRBD2 (6 bases). The CDR3 is 17 amino acids. Germline V gene lookup returns CDR1 SEHNR and CDR2 FQNEAQ (reference sequence). The ends were cut back, 1 base at V and 2 bases at J, with 16 bases in the middle. The CDR3: CASSLGDGRGSTDTQYF. In nucleotides, the CDR3 is TGTGCCAGCAGCTTAGGAGATGGGCGGGGATCCACAGATACGCAGTATTTT.

This clone was seen a handful of times. The V call is TRBV25-1, the J call TRBJ2-7; 10 nucleotides align to TRBD1. The CDR3 extends over 13 amino acids. The germline gives CDR1 MGHDK, CDR2 SYGVNS. The J segment lost 7 bases and the V segment lost 4 bases, leaving 4 bases of the junction unmatched. DNA of the CDR3: TGTGCCAGCAGTGGACAGGGGGCGCGGGAGCAGTACTTC. Its translation is CASSGQGAREQYF.

There are many counts of this clone. Written as DNA, the CDR3 is TGTGCCAGCAGCCAGTACAAGGAAAACACCATATATTTT. Its translation: CASSQYKENTIYF. The chain uses TRBV14 and TRBJ1-3; no firm D call. The CDR3 consists of 13 residues. Germline V gives CDR1 SGHDN, CDR2 FVKESK. Trimming cost V 3 bases and J 6 bases, with 9 bases left between them.

V usage is TRBV5-1 and J usage is TRBJ2-3; D is possibly TRBD2 (6 bases). Trimming removed 6 bases from V and 6 bases from J, with 17 bases in between. This CDR3 has 14 amino acids. The germline V gene has CDR1 SGHRS and CDR2 YFSETQ. In DNA, the CDR3 is TGCGCCAGCACCATGGGACTGTCGGGGGATACGCAGTATTTT. Encoded protein: CASTMGLSGDTQYF. Full variable domain (rest looked up from reference TRBV5-1 and TRBJ2-3): KAGVTQTPRYLIKTRGQQVTLSCSPISGHRSVSWYQQTPGQGLQFLFEYFSETQRNKGNFPGRFSGRQFSNSRSEMNVSTLELGDSALYLCASTMGLSGDTQYFGPGTRLTVL.

In this sample, this clone turned up a few times. The chain carries TRBV2 and TRBJ2-1; 9 nucleotides align to TRBD2. This CDR3 has 14 amino acids. After removal of 6 bases from V and 7 bases from J, the junction contained 7 bases not matched to a gene. Germline CDR1 reads SNHLY; CDR2 reads FYNNEI. Here the CDR3 DNA reads TGTGCCAGCAGACCAGCGGGAGGAGCGAATGAGCAGTTCTTC. Translating it yields CASRPAGGANEQFF.

This rearrangement joins TRBV9 to TRBJ1-6; no clear D. Per the germline V gene, CDR1 is SGDLS and CDR2 is YYNGEE. The V and J ends lost 4 bases and 8 bases respectively, with 7 bases between them. The CDR3 is 12 residues long. The CDR3 DNA is TGTGCCAGCAGCAGAAATGATTCACCCCTCCACTTT. This sequence encodes CASSRNDSPLHF. Supplemented by reference TRBV9 and TRBJ1-6, the full variable domain reads DSGVTQTPKHLITATGQRVTLRCSPRSGDLSVYWYQQSLDQGLQFLIQYYNGEERAKGNILERFSAQQFPDLHSELNLSSLELGDSALYFCASSRNDSPLHFGNGTRLTVT.

The V gene is TRBV5-1, the J gene TRBJ2-1; D remains ambiguous. Germline CDR1 is SGHRS and CDR2 is YFSETQ. Between the trimmed V and J ends, which lost 0 bases and 8 bases, there was a span of 12 bases. The CDR3 runs 14 residues. DNA of the CDR3: TGCGCCAGCAGCTTGGCGACGCCGGGCGATGAGCAGTTCTTC. Its translation: CASSLATPGDEQFF.

This clone was seen only a few times. The chain employs TRBV7-9 and TRBJ2-1, with 8 bases fitting TRBD1. The germline V gene has CDR1 SEHNR and CDR2 FQNEAQ (reference sequence). With V trimmed by 3 bases and J by 9 bases, 7 bases remained unmatched. The CDR3 extends over 14 amino acids. CDR3 DNA: TGTGCCAGCAGCTTTCAGGGGGCGACTGTTGAGCAGTTCTTC. Translating gives CASSFQGATVEQFF.

The sample holds a few counts of this clone. The chain carries TRBV11-2 and TRBJ2-2; tentative D call: TRBD1 (5 bases). CDR3 length: 16 residues. CDR1 and CDR2 (germline): SGHAT, FQNNGV. V lost 2 bases and J lost 1, with 11 bases in between. Here the CDR3 reads CASSLMRTKNTGELFF. The CDR3 bases are TGTGCCAGCAGCTTAATGCGGACAAAGAACACCGGGGAGCTGTTTTTT.

This clone was counted many times. The gene calls are TRBV5-6 and TRBJ1-2; D uncertain. Trimming left V 4 bases short and J 3 bases short, with 16 bases between. Germline values: CDR1 SGHDT, CDR2 YYEEEE. This CDR3 has 15 residues. In DNA, the CDR3 is TGTGCCAGCAGCGTTGTCCCGAAATCCGACTATGGCTACACCTTC. This gives the protein CASSVVPKSDYGYTF. The entire variable domain, with the rest obtained from reference TRBV5-6 and TRBJ1-2, is as follows: DAGVTQSPTHLIKTRGQQVTLRCSPKSGHDTVSWYQQALGQGPQFIFQYYEEEERQRGNFPDRFSGHQFPNYSSELNVNALLLGDSALYLCASSVVPKSDYGYTFGSGTRLTVV.

Only a few counts were recorded for this clone. This rearrangement joins TRBV4-1 to TRBJ2-5, with no clear D. The CDR3 extends over 16 amino acids. The ends were cut back, 0 bases at V and 3 bases at J, with 14 bases in the middle. Germline V gene data show CDR1 as MGHRA and CDR2 as YSYEKL. DNA of the CDR3: TGCGCCAGCAGCCAAGACGTAAGGGTTAGAGAAGAGACCCAGTACTTC. It encodes CASSQDVRVREETQYF.

In its sample, this clone was seen a few times. V and J are TRBV14 and TRBJ2-1, with 8 bases fitting TRBD2. This CDR3 spans 16 amino acids. The germline CDR1 and CDR2 sequences are SGHDN and FVKESK. V shed 5 bases and J 4 bases; nucleotides not matched to a gene: 10. As DNA, the CDR3 is TGTGCCAGCAGCGAAATAGCGGGATTGAGTTACAATGAGCAGTTCTTC. It is translated as CASSEIAGLSYNEQFF.

The V and J genes are TRBV4-1 and TRBJ2-7; D call uncertain. Germline V gene lookup returns CDR1 MGHRA and CDR2 YSYEKL. The CDR3 has 15 amino acids. V lost 3 bases, J lost 3 bases, and 15 bases lay in between. CDR3 sequence (DNA): TGCGCCAGCAGCCAGAACGTAGCTACCGACTACGAGCAGTACTTC. Protein product: CASSQNVATDYEQYF.

This clone was observed a handful of times. CDR3 residues: CASSLGAGGVYEQYF. CDR3 DNA sequence: TGTGCCAGCAGCTTAGGAGCGGGAGGAGTATACGAGCAGTACTTC. The chain couples TRBV7-2 to TRBJ2-7; 9 positions match TRBD2. The germline V gene has CDR1 SGHTA and CDR2 FQGNSA. J was trimmed by 4 bases and V by 1 base; bases with no gene match: 5. The CDR3 is 15 amino acids.

The V gene is TRBV5-1, the J gene TRBJ1-4, with a tentative D call TRBD1 (5 bases). V shed 8 bases and J shed 3 bases, with 8 bases lying between them. Germline V lookup: CDR1 SGHRS, CDR2 YFSETQ. The CDR3 spans 12 residues. The CDR3 protein is CASRGPNEKLFF. In nucleotides, the CDR3 is TGCGCCAGTAGGGGTCCTAATGAAAAACTGTTTTTT.